The present entry profiles one T cell receptor beta chain with its context. Its antigen remains unidentified. The entry originates in a study of T cell repertoires in cytomegalovirus infection. Study overall: Well-studied HLA-B-restricted epitopes and recently identified HLA-C-restricted epitopes of CMV were both used in the study. Both CMV infection and a matching HLA type were indicated by public TCR beta signatures. Study-level points and caveats: Summed frequency of shared TCR beta families picked out CMV carriers who also had the relevant HLA. There were HLA-C-restricted CMV-specific TCR beta clonotypes dominating the ex vivo response.

The V gene lost 7 bases and the J gene lost 3 bases, with 13 bases spanning the gap. The germline V gene has CDR1 SGHTA and CDR2 FQGNSA. The CDR3 loop spans 13 amino acids. TCRdb called the reads again in MiXCR, with one record for every CDR3 protein. The table includes roughly 570,000 distinct CDR3 sequences, almost 40% detected once. The rearrangement uses TRBV7-2 and TRBJ2-7; tentative D call: TRBD2 (5 bases). The sequenced sample was cultured PBMCs, obtained from culture after CMV antigen stimulation. The clonotype was recovered from a human donor in good health (CMV status not recorded). Some clones in this sample may be carry-over from other donors' samples. The CDR3 is CASTRGRGYEQYF. CDR3 sequence (DNA): TGTGCCAGCACCCGAGGACGGGGCTACGAGCAGTACTTC.